These T cell receptor beta chains were read from a single sample in a study of blood T cell repertoires in COVID-19. Sequencing used immunoSEQ multiplex PCR; TCRdb keeps in-frame clones, though not all of them. In the table there are around 150,000 clones, more than 75% of which are singletons. Sequencing used peripheral blood. These receptors were collected from a man aged 55 to 70 with acute or convalescent COVID-19. CDR3s include the opening cysteine and the closing phenylalanine or tryptophan.

v_gene,j_gene,CDR3aa
TRBV28,TRBJ2-3,CASSWGVVGTSGRRADTQYF
TRBV5-4,TRBJ2-3,CASSTGLDPTQYF
TRBV30,TRBJ1-6,CAWSVGGPGQGLYSPLHF
TRBV5-4,TRBJ2-6,CASSLVRDSVERAGANVLTF
TRBV5-1,TRBJ2-3,CASSLGAGEADTQYF
TRBV5-1,TRBJ2-1,CASSLDYSYNEQFF
TRBV4-1,TRBJ2-2,CASSQRGAGETNTGELFF
TRBV29-1,TRBJ2-7,CSVESPGAYEQYF
TRBV6-5,TRBJ2-7,CASMGAWTSWLEQYF
TRBV27,TRBJ2-1,CASSGIEASGRWTYNEQFF
TRBV13,TRBJ2-2,CASSLRQGQNTGELFF
TRBV28,TRBJ2-7,CATLGLAGVNEQYF
TRBV27,TRBJ1-1,CASRATLNTEAFF
TRBV6-1,TRBJ1-5,CASSERGQGANQPQHF
TRBV3-1/TRBV3-2,TRBJ1-2,CASSGTQGWAGYTF
TRBV7-2,TRBJ2-2,CASSHRGSANTGELFF
TRBV13,TRBJ2-1,CASSTGLGLNEQFF
TRBV5-1,TRBJ1-1,CASSADITNTEAFF
TRBV6-5,TRBJ2-5,CASSYGEGYQETQYF
TRBV10-2,TRBJ2-7,CASRGVVGPYEQYF
TRBV7-6,TRBJ2-2,CASSLTSGSRTGELFF
TRBV28,TRBJ1-5,CASSSTGGNQPQHF
TRBV1,TRBJ2-7,CTSSQGDSSSEQYF
TRBV11-2,TRBJ2-7,CASSLGPRQGANEQYF
TRBV7-2,TRBJ1-2,CASSKGGTGLSYGYTF
TRBV28,TRBJ2-7,CASSPPDSYEQYF
TRBV9,TRBJ2-7,CASSVFREDTYEGYF
TRBV10-3,TRBJ2-5,CAISESGRGREETQYF
TRBV4-1,TRBJ2-1,CASSQVTREGRKGEQFF
TRBV11-2,TRBJ2-2,CASSLRQGGSGELFF
TRBV28,TRBJ2-1,CASSPPDSYGEQFF
TRBV4-2,TRBJ2-1,CASSQDSGAIDEQFF
TRBV19,TRBJ2-3,CASRLAGGGDTQYF
TRBV28,TRBJ2-2,CASSTGNGNTGELFF
TRBV9,TRBJ2-7,CASSVGQGTYEQYF
TRBV28,TRBJ2-2,CASTPTGSGELFF
TRBV5-1,TRBJ1-3,CASSLGEGAGGNTIYF
TRBV9,TRBJ1-1,CASSVAGFTEAFF
TRBV10-3,TRBJ1-1,CAISESGDMNTEAFF
TRBV28,TRBJ2-7,CASRGGQGYEQYF
TRBV4-1,TRBJ2-2,CASSQELERTTRLNGELFF
TRBV30,TRBJ1-4,CAWSPTQGGHEKLFF